The rows below give T cell receptor beta chains drawn from one sample of a study of identical twins. TCRdb called the 5' RACE reads again in MiXCR, with one record for every CDR3 protein. This sample has around 500,000 distinct CDR3 sequences, with 12% to 15% found just once. This sample also appeared in a second study, on yellow fever vaccine responses in identical twins.

Sequenced: CD4+ T cells sorted from blood. These receptors were collected from a woman younger than 30 in good health. CDR3s include the opening cysteine and the closing phenylalanine or tryptophan. D genes are given only for firm matches. The size of a clone is reported for some rows only, either as once, few or many, or as a class for expanded clones.

size,V,D,J,CDR3,DNA
-,TRBV20-1,-,TRBJ1-2,CSARAGSLRGYTF,TGCAGTGCTAGAGCCGGGAGCCTTCGTGGCTACACCTTC
few,TRBV7-2,-,TRBJ2-1,CASSLVPVYNEQFF,TGTGCCAGCAGCTTAGTCCCGGTCTACAATGAGCAGTTCTTC
few,TRBV6-1,-,TRBJ2-7,CASRPYNRAEQYF,TGTGCCAGCAGACCTTATAACAGGGCCGAGCAGTACTTC
few,TRBV3-1,TRBD2,TRBJ2-5,CASSQGLAGVRQETQYF,TGTGCCAGCAGCCAAGGACTAGCGGGAGTCAGACAAGAGACCCAGTACTTC
-,TRBV15,TRBD2,TRBJ2-1,CATSRQGQRGAGEQFF,TGTGCCACCAGCAGACAAGGGCAGCGGGGGGCCGGGGAGCAGTTCTTC
few,TRBV12-3/TRBV12-4,-,TRBJ2-3,CASSLRAGTLLWDTQYF,TGTGCCAGCAGTTTAAGGGCCGGGACGCTCCTCTGGGATACGCAGTATTTT
few,TRBV20-1,TRBD1,TRBJ2-7,CSAPGQGQYEQYF,TGCAGTGCTCCGGGACAGGGCCAATACGAGCAGTACTTC
few,TRBV7-2,-,TRBJ2-1,CASRFTGGGSYNEQFF,TGTGCCAGCCGCTTTACAGGGGGGGGGTCCTACAATGAGCAGTTCTTC
-,TRBV3-1,-,TRBJ2-5,CASSLPRGPRETQYF,TGTGCCAGCAGCCTCCCGCGGGGGCCAAGAGAGACCCAGTACTTC
few,TRBV9,-,TRBJ2-3,CASSVEINTDTQYF,TGTGCCAGCAGCGTCGAGATTAACACAGATACGCAGTATTTT
many,TRBV6-2/TRBV6-3,-,TRBJ2-5,CASSYTTNQETQYF,TGTGCCAGCAGTTACACGACTAACCAAGAGACCCAGTACTTC
-,TRBV24-1,-,TRBJ2-3,CATGGSDAGARREQYF,TGTGCCACCGGCGGAAGCGATGCGGGGGCGCGGAGGGAGCAGTATTTT
-,TRBV28,TRBD2,TRBJ2-3,CASSTRDSGSVSDTQYF,TGTGCCAGCAGCACCCGTGATAGCGGGAGCGTATCAGATACGCAGTATTTT
-,TRBV7-8,-,TRBJ2-2,CASSFDTGTGELFF,TGTGCCAGCAGCTTCGACACCGGCACCGGGGAGCTGTTTTTT
few,TRBV20-1,-,TRBJ2-5,CSARGGGGETQYF,TGCAGTGCTAGAGGGGGAGGCGGAGAGACCCAGTACTTC
-,TRBV7-9,-,TRBJ1-1,CASSLAGGAVTEAFF,TGTGCCAGCAGCTTAGCGGGGGGCGCAGTTACTGAAGCTTTCTTT
few,TRBV15,-,TRBJ2-1,CATSRVQGYEQFF,TGTGCCACCAGCAGAGTTCAGGGGTATGAGCAGTTCTTC
-,TRBV29-1,TRBD1,TRBJ2-5,CSVPGTGGETQYF,TGCAGCGTGCCGGGGACAGGGGGAGAGACCCAGTACTTC
-,TRBV20-1,-,TRBJ1-5,CSASMRRDNQPQHF,TGCAGTGCTAGTATGAGGAGAGACAATCAGCCCCAGCATTTT
few,TRBV5-6,-,TRBJ2-7,CASSIGAYEQYF,TGTGCCAGCAGTATCGGAGCCTACGAGCAGTACTTC
few,TRBV11-2,TRBD1,TRBJ2-3,CASSPGTGKGGTDTQYF,TGTGCCAGCAGTCCCGGGACAGGGAAGGGAGGCACAGATACGCAGTATTTT
few,TRBV6-5,TRBD2,TRBJ2-7,CASSYSQVAGLYEQYF,TGTGCCAGCAGTTACTCTCAGGTAGCGGGTTTGTACGAGCAGTACTTC
few,TRBV11-1,-,TRBJ2-1,CASSFKHEQFF,TGTGCCAGCAGCTTTAAACATGAGCAGTTCTTC
-,TRBV6-2/TRBV6-3,-,TRBJ2-7,CASSYSPPGDVYEQYF,TGTGCCAGCAGTTACTCTCCCCCGGGAGATGTCTACGAGCAGTACTTC
-,TRBV4-2,-,TRBJ2-1,CASSQDAGVGVYNEQFF,TGTGCCAGCAGCCAAGATGCAGGGGTTGGAGTCTACAATGAGCAGTTCTTC
few,TRBV7-7,TRBD1,TRBJ2-5,CASSQTGGIETQYF,TGTGCTAGCAGCCAAACAGGGGGCATAGAGACCCAGTACTTC